Presented here are 19 T cell receptor beta chains from one specimen sequenced in a study of shared clonotypes between healthy human individuals. TCRdb's copy holds only in-frame clones and misses some; the assay was immunoSEQ multiplex PCR. The table has about 990,000 clones, approximately 80% seen once. Source material: memory CD4+ T cells from PBMCs. As for subset: CD45RA-negative fraction. The receptors derive from a man younger than 30 in good health. Some clones in this sample may be carry-over from other donors' samples.

J is TRBJ1-2 and V is TRBV28; possibly TRBD1 for D (6 bases). CDR1 is MDHEN and CDR2 is SYDVKM in the germline V gene. The CDR3 loop spans 16 amino acids. Between the trimmed V and J ends, which lost 3 bases and 3 bases, there was a span of 17 bases. CDR3 residues: CASSFVGARGDYGYTF. In DNA, the CDR3 is TGTGCCAGCAGTTTTGTGGGGGCAAGGGGAGACTATGGCTACACCTTC.

Regarding this clone: A much larger clone lies a single base off, so this may be a read error. The identical CDR3 is also encoded by other nucleotide sequences in the sample. CDR3 coding DNA: TGCGCCAGCAGCCCCCTAGCGGGAGCGAACACCGGGGAGCTGTTTTTT. Translated: CASSPLAGANTGELFF. J is TRBJ2-2 and V is TRBV5-1; TRBD2 matches at 10 bases. The CDR3 is made up of 16 amino acids. In germline, CDR1 is SGHRS, CDR2 YFSETQ. The junction had 3 bases not matched to a gene; V was cut back by 4 bases and J by 0 bases.

V is TRBV5-1 and J is TRBJ2-3; D is ambiguous. V lost 2 bases to trimming and J lost 0 bases, with 10 bases between them. CDR1 is SGHRS, CDR2 YFSETQ, per germline. The CDR3 is 15 residues long. The CDR3 protein is CASSLNGPSTDTQYF. The CDR3 DNA reads as TGCGCCAGCAGCTTAAACGGGCCGAGCACAGATACGCAGTATTTT.

This clone was recorded at least ten times. V usage is TRBV5-1 and J usage is TRBJ2-6; 13 bases map to TRBD2. Germline CDR1 is SGHRS and CDR2 is YFSETQ. With 4 bases clipped from V and 1 base from J, the junction kept 5 bases outside the gene matches. CDR3 length: 18 amino acids. In DNA form, the CDR3 reads TGCGCCAGCAGCCCAGGACTAGCGGGAGTTTCTGGGGCCAACGTCCTGACTTTC. Its translation: CASSPGLAGVSGANVLTF.

The genes are TRBV29-1 and TRBJ2-5; D could derive from TRBD1 or TRBD2 (5 bases each). From germline, CDR1 is SQVTM and CDR2 ANQGSEA. V gave up 3 bases and J gave up 5 bases, with 13 bases separating them. The CDR3 has 13 residues. CDR3 coding DNA: TGCAGCGTTGAGAGGCAGGGACGGGAGACCCAGTACTTC. Translation gives CSVERQGRETQYF.

This clone occurred a few times. The rearrangement links TRBV30 to TRBJ2-7, with 10 bases lining up with TRBD1. The CDR3 is 12 residues long. Per germline, CDR1 GTSNPN and CDR2 SVGIG (reference sequence). CDR3 nucleotide sequence: TGTGCTTCCGGGACAGGGGCCTACGAGCAGTACTTC. Translation: CASGTGAYEQYF.

The chain recombines TRBV4-2 with TRBJ2-1; a possible D gene is TRBD2 (6 bases). V lost 3 bases and J 2 bases, leaving 17 bases between the germline ends. There are 17 residues in the CDR3. Germline V gene data show CDR1 as LGHNA and CDR2 as YNFKEQ. The CDR3, as DNA: TGTGCCAGCAGCCACGTCACTAGCCCCGAAGCCTACAATGAGCAGTTCTTC. Amino acids: CASSHVTSPEAYNEQFF.

In its sample, this clone was seen once. The rearrangement links TRBV5-6 to TRBJ1-5, with D hard to call. Germline lookup yields CDR1 SGHDT and CDR2 YYEEEE. CDR3 size: 18 residues. The V gene lost 1 base and the J gene lost 0 bases, with 17 bases spanning the gap. The DNA of the CDR3 is TGTGCCAGCAGCTTGCTTCCTTTGTGGCTGTATAGCAATCAGCCCCAGCATTTT. Protein: CASSLLPLWLYSNQPQHF. Supplemented by reference TRBV5-6 and TRBJ1-5, the full variable domain reads DAGVTQSPTHLIKTRGQQVTLRCSPKSGHDTVSWYQQALGQGPQFIFQYYEEEERQRGNFPDRFSGHQFPNYSSELNVNALLLGDSALYLCASSLLPLWLYSNQPQHFGDGTRLSIL.

As concerns this clone: Other DNA sequences in this sample translate to the same CDR3. CDR3 sequence (DNA): TGTGCCAGCAGCCCCCGGGACGGGGGCTACGAGCAGTACTTC. Translating it yields CASSPRDGGYEQYF. The V call is TRBV7-2, the J call TRBJ2-7; weak D call: TRBD2 (6 bases). V was clipped by 5 bases and J by 3 bases, with 14 bases between them. Looked up from germline, CDR1 is SGHTA and CDR2 is FQGNSA. CDR3 size: 14 residues.

The chain links TRBV7-8 to TRBJ2-7; TRBD2 agrees at 12 bases. Losses at the gene ends were 5 bases for V and 6 bases for J; bases not matched to a gene: 8. This CDR3 is built from 15 residues. Per the germline V gene, CDR1 is SGHVS and CDR2 is FQNEAQ. The DNA for the CDR3 is TGTGCCAGCAGCAGATCGACTAGCGGGAGTACCGAGCAGTACTTC. It is translated as CASSRSTSGSTEQYF.

The J gene is TRBJ1-1, the V gene TRBV2; D is unresolved. Per the germline V gene, CDR1 is SNHLY and CDR2 is FYNNEI. The V end lost 8 bases, the J end lost 1 base, and 11 bases lay between the germline ends. CDR3 size: 13 residues. This chain's CDR3 is CASGYSQNTEAFF. The CDR3 DNA is TGTGCCAGCGGCTATTCACAGAACACTGAAGCTTTCTTT.

The V and J genes are TRBV6-1 and TRBJ2-1; 8 bases map to TRBD2. There are 15 residues in the CDR3. V lost 4 bases and J lost 5; bases outside the gene matches: 7. Germline assignment: CDR1 MNHNS and CDR2 SASEGT. CDR3 nucleotide sequence: TGTGCCAGCAGTGGCGGTTCAGCGGGGGACAATGAGCAGTTCTTC. It yields the protein CASSGGSAGDNEQFF.

The sample holds many counts of this clone. This sample also contains other DNA sequences that code for the same CDR3. This chain joins TRBV29-1 and TRBJ1-2, with TRBD1 as a possible D gene (5 bases). The CDR3 length is 12 residues. The V gene lost 4 bases and the J gene lost 1 base, with 7 bases spanning the gap. Germline values: CDR1 SQVTM, CDR2 ANQGSEA. For the CDR3, the DNA is TGCAGCGTTGGGGGGGATAACTATGGCTACACCTTC. Protein sequence: CSVGGDNYGYTF.

This clone was picked up many times. V is TRBV4-2 and J is TRBJ1-4; a possible D gene is TRBD1 (5 bases). Trimming pared 0 bases from V and 9 bases from J, leaving 11 bases between. The CDR3 is 14 amino acids. CDR1 LGHNA and CDR2 YNFKEQ come from the germline V gene. This CDR3 reads CASSQDQGLKKLFF. CDR3 coding DNA: TGTGCCAGCAGCCAAGACCAGGGTCTTAAAAAACTGTTTTTT.

The chain uses TRBV28 and TRBJ1-5, with D unclear. This CDR3 has 13 amino acids. Germline CDR1 and CDR2: MDHEN and SYDVKM. With 7 bases removed from V and 7 bases from J, the gap between germline ends came to 14 bases. The CDR3 sequence: CASTQSLGQPQHF. CDR3 bases: TGTGCCAGCACCCAGTCCCTCGGGCAGCCCCAGCATTTT.

The chain recombines TRBV5-4 with TRBJ2-7; D perhaps matches TRBD2 (6 bases). CDR3 size: 15 residues. V shed 0 bases and J shed 2 bases, with 12 bases lying between them. Germline-derived CDR1 and CDR2 are SGHNT and YYREEE (reference sequence). The DNA for the CDR3 is TGTGCCAGCAGCTTGGGGGGGGAGAAGGCCTACGAGCAGTACTTC. Its protein product is CASSLGGEKAYEQYF.

The genes are TRBV28 and TRBJ2-5; 9 nucleotides line up with TRBD2. Germline CDR1 MDHEN, CDR2 SYDVKM. This CDR3 is built from 13 residues. J was trimmed by 3 bases and V by 7 bases; bases with no gene match: 3. The CDR3 reads CASILAGEETQYF. The CDR3 bases are TGTGCCAGCATCTTAGCGGGAGAAGAGACCCAGTACTTC.

The V and J genes are TRBV20-1 and TRBJ2-5; D is undetermined. V was clipped by 5 bases and J by 5 bases, with 9 bases between them. Germline loops: CDR1 DFQATT, CDR2 SNEGSKA (reference sequence). This CDR3 has 11 amino acids. The CDR3 is CSAQMSETQYF. DNA for the CDR3: TGCAGTGCTCAAATGTCCGAGACCCAGTACTTC.

V gene TRBV29-1 combines with J gene TRBJ1-1; a possible D gene is TRBD1 (5 bases). V lost 4 bases to trimming and J lost 0 bases, with 15 bases between them. CDR3 length equals 15 residues. Per the germline V gene, CDR1 is SQVTM and CDR2 is ANQGSEA. In DNA form, the CDR3 reads TGCAGCGTTGGCAGGGACCAAAGAATGAACACTGAAGCTTTCTTT. Its translation: CSVGRDQRMNTEAFF.